Listed below are T cell receptor beta chains from one sample, sequenced in a study of T cells in Graves' hyperthyroidism and ophthalmopathy. Each CDR3 protein is one row after TCRdb ran MiXCR on the multiplex PCR reads. The profile shows fewer than 550,000 distinct CDR3 sequences, approximately 24% of them singletons. The source material was blood. Receptors were obtained from a woman aged 25 to 39 with Graves' ophthalmopathy. CDR3s include the opening cysteine and the closing phenylalanine or tryptophan. D genes are given only for firm matches. Clone sizes are given selectively: once, few, many, or a class where the clone is expanded.

TRBV27	-	-	TRBJ2-7	TGTGCCAGCAAGCCGGCGGGACCGATATCCTACGAGCAGTACTTC	CASKPAGPISYEQYF
TRBV6-8	-	TRBD1	TRBJ1-2	TGTGCCAGCAGTGCATCCGGGACAGAAGAGAATGGCTACACCTTC	CASSASGTEENGYTF
TRBV20-1	many	-	TRBJ2-7	TGCAGTGCTAGAAGTCTCTCGTCGTATACCGCCTACGAGCAGTACTTC	CSARSLSSYTAYEQYF
TRBV7-7	many	TRBD2	TRBJ2-5	TGTGCTAGCAGCTCCGGATTTAGCGGGGGGTCCGGGGCCCAGTACTTC	CASSSGFSGGSGAQYF
TRBV12-3/TRBV12-4	few	-	TRBJ1-1	TGTGCCAGCAGTTTATCTCGGGGACGCTCGAACACTGAAGCTTTCTTT	CASSLSRGRSNTEAFF
TRBV20-1	many	TRBD2	TRBJ2-7	TGCAGTGCTAGTTTCATCCGACGGGGGGGCGACGAGCAGTACTTC	CSASFIRRGGDEQYF
TRBV11-2	-	TRBD2	TRBJ2-7	TGTGCCAGCAGCTTTACGCCGGCGGGAGAGGAGTACGAGCAGTACTTC	CASSFTPAGEEYEQYF
TRBV11-2	few	TRBD2	TRBJ2-5	TGTGCCAGCAGCTTAGTGAGCGGGGGTCGGACCCAGTACTTC	CASSLVSGGRTQYF
TRBV24-1	many	-	TRBJ1-5	TGTGCCACCAGTGACCAAAGCAATCAGCCCCAGCATTTT	CATSDQSNQPQHF
TRBV2	-	-	TRBJ1-1	TGTGCCAGCAGTGAAGGGGTTTTGAACACTGAAGCTTTCTTT	CASSEGVLNTEAFF
TRBV5-6	many	-	TRBJ1-1	TGTGCCAGCAGCGACGGGGAGAACACTGAAGCTTTCTTT	CASSDGENTEAFF
TRBV27	many	TRBD2	TRBJ2-2	TGTGCCAGCAGCCCATCCGGACTAGGATCCGGGGAGCTGTTTTTT	CASSPSGLGSGELFF
TRBV12-3/TRBV12-4	many	-	TRBJ1-5	TGTGCCAGCAGTTTGTTTGGCAGGGAGGACAATCAGCCCCAGCATTTT	CASSLFGREDNQPQHF
TRBV6-2/TRBV6-3	-	-	TRBJ1-5	TGTGCCAGCAACGGACAGTATAGCAATCGGCCCCAGCATTTT	CASNGQYSNRPQHF
TRBV20-1	many	TRBD2	TRBJ2-7	TGCAGTGCTAGAGATGCCTCAGCGGGGGAATACGAGCAGTACTTC	CSARDASAGEYEQYF
TRBV14	-	-	TRBJ2-2	TGTGCCAGCAGCCAACGATCCGGGGCCCCGGGGGACGCCGGGGAGCTGTTTTTT	CASSQRSGAPGDAGELFF
TRBV19	-	-	TRBJ2-5	TGTGCCAGTAGTGAAGGGTCAGGGAAACAAGAGACCCAGTACTTC	CASSEGSGKQETQYF
TRBV12-3/TRBV12-4	few	-	TRBJ2-2	TGTGCCAGCAGTCCGCTAGCATCGACCGGGGAGCTGTTTTTT	CASSPLASTGELFF
TRBV7-9	many	TRBD1	TRBJ1-1	TGTGCCAGCAGCCTCGGGACAGGGGAGTGGAACACTGAAGCTTTCTTT	CASSLGTGEWNTEAFF
TRBV5-1	few	TRBD1	TRBJ1-1	TGCGCCAGCAGCTTGGCGGGACAGGGGACCGCTGGGGCTGAAGCTTTCTTT	CASSLAGQGTAGAEAFF
TRBV6-2/TRBV6-3	-	-	TRBJ1-5	TGTGCCAGCAGTTACTCGATGGGAATAGGCAATCAGCCCCAGCATTTT	CASSYSMGIGNQPQHF
TRBV5-1	many	-	TRBJ2-5	TGCGCCAGCAGTTTCACTAACCAAGAGACCCAGTACTTC	CASSFTNQETQYF
TRBV6-1	many	-	TRBJ1-5	TGTGCCAGCAGTGTATGGAGGGTAGGCCAGCCCCAGCATTTT	CASSVWRVGQPQHF